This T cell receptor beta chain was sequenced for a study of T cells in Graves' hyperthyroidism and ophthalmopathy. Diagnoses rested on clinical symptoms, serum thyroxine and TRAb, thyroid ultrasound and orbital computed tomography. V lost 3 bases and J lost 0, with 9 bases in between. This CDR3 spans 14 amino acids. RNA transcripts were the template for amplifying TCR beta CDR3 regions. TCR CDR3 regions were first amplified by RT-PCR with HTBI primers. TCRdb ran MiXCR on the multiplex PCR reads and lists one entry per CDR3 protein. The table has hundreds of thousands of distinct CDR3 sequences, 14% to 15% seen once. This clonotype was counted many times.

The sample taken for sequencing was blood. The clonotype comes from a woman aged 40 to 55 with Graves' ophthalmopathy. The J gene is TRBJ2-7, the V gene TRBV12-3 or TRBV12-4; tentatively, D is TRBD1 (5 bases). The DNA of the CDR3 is TGTGCCAGCAGTTTGGCCACAGGCTCCTACGAGCAGTACTTC. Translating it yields CASSLATGSYEQYF.